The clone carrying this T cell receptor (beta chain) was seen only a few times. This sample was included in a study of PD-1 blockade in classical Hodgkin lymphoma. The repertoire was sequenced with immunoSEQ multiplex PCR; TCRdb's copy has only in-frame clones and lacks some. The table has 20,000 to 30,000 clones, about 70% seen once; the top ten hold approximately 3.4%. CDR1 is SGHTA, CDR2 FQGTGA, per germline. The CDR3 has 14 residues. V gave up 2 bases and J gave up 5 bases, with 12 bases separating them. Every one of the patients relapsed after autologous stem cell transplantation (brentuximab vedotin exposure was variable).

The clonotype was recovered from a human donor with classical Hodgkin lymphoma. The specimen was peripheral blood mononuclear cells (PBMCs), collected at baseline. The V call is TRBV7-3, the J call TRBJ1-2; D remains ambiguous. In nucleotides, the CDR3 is TGTGCCAGCAGCTTAGGAAGGGAGGGATATGGCTACACCTTC. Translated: CASSLGREGYGYTF.